These 16 T cell receptor beta chains were sequenced from one sample in a study of T cell responses to AZD1222 COVID-19 vaccine listed by TCRdb under 2021. This specimen's time point label, per the study, means: baseline before first vaccination. The protocol used for the library was the immunoSEQ multiplex PCR assay. Held by TCRdb, this immuneACCESS table contains in-frame sequences only and omits some clones. Under half of the omission traces to an unresolved V gene where checked; the cause of the rest is unknown. This sample gives fewer than 110,000 clones in total; 90% of them show up just once. Together, the top ten hold under 5.5% of the sample. The source was peripheral blood, collected on day 0 of AZD1222 vaccination. Receptor source: an adult in good health.

Here the CDR3 DNA reads TGTGCCAGTAATACGGGGGCGTCGGACAATGAGCAGTTCTTC. Translated, it gives CASNTGASDNEQFF. The chain links TRBV19 to TRBJ2-1, with D tentatively TRBD1 or TRBD2 (6 bases each). The V gene lost 7 bases and the J gene lost 5 bases, with 15 bases spanning the gap. Germline values: CDR1 LNHDA, CDR2 SQIVND (reference sequence). The CDR3 is made up of 14 amino acids.

The DNA of the CDR3 is TGTGCCAGCTCACCAGTCGTTGAGCGGGGGGGCCAAGAGACCCAGTACTTC. Encoded protein: CASSPVVERGGQETQYF. The chain carries TRBV18 and TRBJ2-5, with 10 bases identical to TRBD2. Germline V CDR1 and CDR2: KGHSH, LQKENI. This CDR3 is 17 amino acids long. The J segment lost 1 base and the V segment lost 2 bases, leaving 7 bases of the junction unmatched.

The chain joins TRBV20-1 to TRBJ2-7, with TRBD1 matching 8 bases. The length of the CDR3 is 14 residues. The V gene's germline CDR1 is DFQATT and CDR2 SNEGSKA (reference sequence). The V gene end was trimmed by 3 bases and the J gene end by 2 bases; junction bases not matched to a gene: 6. The CDR3 DNA reads as TGCAGTGCTAGTAGGGGACAGGTCCCCTACGAGCAGTACTTC. This codes for CSASRGQVPYEQYF.

J is TRBJ1-4 and V is TRBV19; D gene ambiguous. This CDR3 has 14 residues. Germline values: CDR1 LNHDA, CDR2 SQIVND (reference sequence). Trimming shortened V by 11 bases and J by 5 bases, and 18 bases separated the two germline ends. CDR3 loop: CAASGGVLNEKLFF. CDR3 coding DNA: TGTGCCGCGTCCGGTGGGGTCCTAAATGAAAAACTGTTTTTT.

V gene TRBV6-5 combines with J gene TRBJ1-2; tentative D call: TRBD1 (5 bases). Germline lookup yields CDR1 MNHEY and CDR2 SVGAGI. The CDR3 runs to 15 residues. Trimming removed 2 bases at V and 4 bases at J, with 14 bases between. CDR3: CASSYEATGRYGYTF. The CDR3 DNA sequence: TGTGCCAGCAGTTACGAAGCCACAGGCCGCTATGGCTACACCTTC.

J is TRBJ1-2 and V is TRBV28; D remains ambiguous. The germline CDR1 and CDR2 sequences are MDHEN and SYDVKM. V gave up 6 bases and J gave up 0 bases, with 11 bases separating them. The CDR3 is made up of 14 amino acids. CDR3 in amino acids: CASRPPRANYGYTF. In nucleotides, the CDR3 is TGTGCCAGCAGACCACCAAGGGCTAACTATGGCTACACCTTC.

Details on this clone: This CDR3 is also generated by other DNA sequences in the sample. The genes are TRBV3-1 (or the pseudogene TRBV3-2) and TRBJ2-7, with D uncertain. CDR3 length: 11 amino acids. Germline V gene sequence: CDR1 LGHDT, CDR2 YNNKEL (reference sequence). V shed 4 bases and J shed 3 bases, with 4 bases lying between them. The CDR3 sequence is CASSLHYEQYF. CDR3 nucleotides: TGTGCCAGCAGCCTCCACTACGAGCAGTACTTC.

The J gene is TRBJ1-2, the V gene TRBV29-1; a weak D match, TRBD1 (6 bases). Germline CDR1 and CDR2: SQVTM and ANQGSEA. The CDR3 totals 14 residues. Trimming removed 6 bases at V and 3 bases at J, with 17 bases between. The CDR3 bases are TGCAGCGTCTGGGGGGGGCGGGACGACTATGGCTACACCTTC. Translating gives CSVWGGRDDYGYTF.

The chain employs TRBV2 and TRBJ2-3; D gene unclear. There are 12 residues in the CDR3. The V end lost 6 bases, the J end lost 4 bases, and 8 bases lay between the germline ends. Germline-derived CDR1 and CDR2 are SNHLY and FYNNEI. CDR3 nucleotides: TGTGCCAGCAGACGCCCCGCAGATACGCAGTATTTT. Translation gives CASRRPADTQYF.

This chain uses TRBV27 with TRBJ1-2; possible D gene TRBD1, 5 bases. The CDR3 is 16 residues long. The germline V and J ends were trimmed by 0 bases and 4 bases, with 15 bases remaining between them. Germline lookup yields CDR1 MNHEY and CDR2 SMNVEV (reference sequence). This chain's CDR3 is CASSLSNAGPLYGYTF. The CDR3 DNA sequence: TGTGCCAGCAGTTTATCGAACGCGGGGCCCCTCTATGGCTACACCTTC.

The chain is built from TRBV10-3 and TRBJ1-2, with D perhaps matching TRBD1 (6 bases). In germline, CDR1 is ENHRY, CDR2 SYGVKD. Trimming pared 6 bases from V and 4 bases from J, leaving 18 bases between. The CDR3 is made up of 15 amino acids. CDR3 DNA: TGTGCCATCAGCCAACAGGGAGGAGGTGTCTATGGCTACACCTTC. As protein: CAISQQGGGVYGYTF.

The gene calls are TRBV28 and TRBJ2-5; 8 bases map to TRBD1. The CDR3 contains 14 residues. Germline V gene data show CDR1 as MDHEN and CDR2 as SYDVKM. Trimming cost V 6 bases and J 2 bases; bases outside gene matches: 5. This CDR3 is CASRPGQEQETQYF. The CDR3 DNA sequence: TGTGCCAGCAGGCCGGGACAGGAGCAAGAGACCCAGTACTTC.

The V gene is TRBV30, the J gene TRBJ1-4, with D possibly matching TRBD1 (5 bases). The V and J ends lost 3 bases and 0 bases respectively, with 11 bases between them. Germline loops: CDR1 GTSNPN, CDR2 SVGIG (reference sequence). The CDR3 spans 15 residues. The chain's CDR3 is CAWRGRASTNEKLFF. As DNA, the CDR3 is TGTGCCTGGAGGGGGCGGGCCTCAACTAATGAAAAACTGTTTTTT.

The chain has TRBV6-6 and TRBJ1-2; a possible D gene is TRBD1 (5 bases). The CDR3 runs to 16 residues. CDR1 is MNHNY, CDR2 SVGAGI, per germline (reference sequence). V was trimmed by 7 bases and J by 8 bases, leaving 26 bases between them. The CDR3 DNA sequence: TGTGCCAGCAACTTAGCCTTGCGGGGGAGAATTGGCGGCTACACCTTC. Amino acids: CASNLALRGRIGGYTF.

J is TRBJ2-1 and V is TRBV7-3; D call uncertain. There are 11 residues in the CDR3. Germline V gene lookup returns CDR1 SGHTA and CDR2 FQGTGA. The V end lost 4 bases, the J end lost 7 bases, and 5 bases lay between the germline ends. This CDR3 reads CASSSGNEQFF. In DNA form, the CDR3 reads TGTGCCAGCAGCTCGGGTAATGAGCAGTTCTTC.

The rearrangement uses TRBV5-6 and TRBJ2-1; D unclear. This CDR3 is 12 amino acids long. The V gene's germline CDR1 is SGHDT and CDR2 YYEEEE. Trimming left V 0 bases short and J 7 bases short, with 5 bases between. CDR3 region: CASSLVWNEQFF. Here the CDR3 DNA reads TGTGCCAGCAGCTTGGTCTGGAATGAGCAGTTCTTC. The full variable domain, with the rest looked up from reference TRBV5-6 and TRBJ2-1, is DAGVTQSPTHLIKTRGQQVTLRCSPKSGHDTVSWYQQALGQGPQFIFQYYEEEERQRGNFPDRFSGHQFPNYSSELNVNALLLGDSALYLCASSLVWNEQFFGPGTRLTVL.